The 31 T cell receptor beta chains below all came from one sample that was sequenced in a study of spatial heterogeneity in lung cancer (dated by TCRdb to about 2019). Library creation used 5' RACE. The reads were generated on a NextSeq 500. TCRdb reanalyzed the raw reads on its own, using fastp at Q25 for trimming and MiXCR for clone calling, and kept in-frame beta chains. Here each entry gathers all rows of one CDR3 protein and keeps the most common genes and DNA. The sample includes 25,000 to 30,000 distinct CDR3 sequences, with about 7% observed a single time. 24% of the sample lies in the top ten. The time point label of this sample denotes: sample taken at primary tumor resection. Which antigens these TCRs recognize remains unknown. Study-wide findings and limitations: A correlation was observed between the number of expanded intratumoral alpha and beta TCRs and the tumor nonsynonymous mutation count.

The sample in question was lung tumor tissue, obtained at surgery. The source is a male donor with early-stage non-small cell lung cancer.

This clonotype was seen ten or more times. J is TRBJ2-1 and V is TRBV7-2; D is ambiguous. The V and J ends lost 4 bases and 0 bases respectively, with 10 bases between them. Per germline, CDR1 SGHTA and CDR2 FQGNSA. The CDR3 totals 15 residues. The CDR3 loop reads CASSSDLSSYNEQFF. The CDR3, as DNA: TGTGCCAGCAGCTCGGACCTGAGCTCCTACAATGAGCAGTTCTTC. Supplemented by reference TRBV7-2 and TRBJ2-1, the full variable domain reads GAGVSQSPSNKVTEKGKDVELRCDPISGHTALYWYRQSLGQGLEFLIYFQGNSAPDKSGLPSDRFSAERTGGSVSTLTIQRTQQEDSAVYLCASSSDLSSYNEQFFGPGTRLTVL.

Ten or more counts support this clonotype. The V gene is TRBV2, the J gene TRBJ2-7, with D perhaps being TRBD1 or TRBD2 (5 bases each). Germline loops: CDR1 SNHLY, CDR2 FYNNEI. This CDR3 spans 14 amino acids. Trimming pared 9 bases from V and 2 bases from J, leaving 17 bases between. The CDR3 loop reads CASAPGTDTYEQYF. DNA of the CDR3: TGTGCCAGTGCTCCCGGGACGGACACCTACGAGCAGTACTTC.

This sequence joins TRBV15 and TRBJ1-1; no definite D call. The V end lost 0 bases, the J end lost 1 base, and 9 bases lay between the germline ends. The CDR3 extends over 15 amino acids. Germline CDR1 and CDR2: LNHNV and YYDKDF (reference sequence). CDR3 DNA: TGTGCCACCAGCAGAGACTCGTTAAGGAACACTGAAGCTTTCTTT. Amino acids: CATSRDSLRNTEAFF.

This sequence joins TRBV10-3 and TRBJ1-6; D gene ambiguous. V lost 0 bases and J lost 7, with 7 bases in between. This CDR3 is 14 amino acids long. Germline CDR1 ENHRY, CDR2 SYGVKD. The CDR3 region is CAISESTFNSPLHF. The CDR3 DNA reads TGTGCCATCAGTGAGTCAACGTTCAATTCACCCCTCCACTTT.

This clonotype was counted at least ten times. The chain couples TRBV6-6 to TRBJ1-3; unclear D gene. Per germline, CDR1 MNHNY and CDR2 SVGAGI (reference sequence). The CDR3 contains 13 residues. The V gene lost 4 bases and the J gene lost 3 bases, with 7 bases spanning the gap. This CDR3 reads CASSSSNGNTIYF. CDR3 coding DNA: TGTGCCAGCAGTTCCTCTAATGGAAACACCATATATTTT.

The DNA of the CDR3 is TGTGCCAGCAGCGTAGCCCCCCAGGGGCCCACTGAAGCTTTCTTT. This gives the protein CASSVAPQGPTEAFF. This chain uses TRBV9 with TRBJ1-1, with a weak D call TRBD1 (6 bases). The CDR3 has 15 amino acids. Trimming removed 0 bases at V and 4 bases at J, with 13 bases between. Looked up from germline, CDR1 is SGDLS and CDR2 is YYNGEE.

This clonotype was seen repeatedly, ten times or more. V is TRBV3-1 and J is TRBJ2-5; D is unresolved. Looked up from germline, CDR1 is LGHDT and CDR2 is YNNKEL (reference sequence). This CDR3 has 12 amino acids. Trimming pared 10 bases from V and 4 bases from J, leaving 13 bases between. CDR3 sequence (DNA): TGTGCCACAGGCCGGGTAGGAGAGACCCAGTACTTC. It is translated as CATGRVGETQYF.

The CDR3 bases are TGCGCCAGCAGCCAAGATGTGGCTAGCGGGGGGATATACAATGAGCAGTTCTTC. It yields the protein CASSQDVASGGIYNEQFF. The V call is TRBV4-3, the J call TRBJ2-1; 11 nucleotides line up with TRBD2. Germline V gene sequence: CDR1 LGHNA, CDR2 YSLEER. This CDR3 contains 18 residues. V was clipped by 0 bases and J by 4 bases; unmatched bases: 8.

This clonotype was detected many times. The chain is built from TRBV12-3 or TRBV12-4 and TRBJ2-3; D possibly matches TRBD1 or TRBD2 (5 bases each). This CDR3 contains 15 residues. V was pared by 2 bases and J by 1 base, with 10 bases between. CDR3 loop: CASSLIMGGTDTQYF. In DNA form, the CDR3 reads TGTGCCAGCAGTTTAATCATGGGGGGCACAGATACGCAGTATTTT.

The table lists this clonotype with many counts. The V and J genes are TRBV5-1 and TRBJ1-5, with D tentatively TRBD1 (5 bases). Per germline, CDR1 SGHRS and CDR2 YFSETQ. Trimming left V 3 bases short and J 1 base short, with 14 bases between. This CDR3 comprises 16 residues. CDR3 in amino acids: CASSYSPGISNQPQHF. The CDR3 DNA reads TGCGCCAGCAGCTATTCCCCAGGGATAAGCAATCAGCCCCAGCATTTT.

This clonotype was found many times. The V gene is TRBV7-6, the J gene TRBJ2-7; D might be TRBD2 (5 bases). The CDR3 loop spans 13 amino acids. Germline V gene lookup returns CDR1 SGHVS and CDR2 FNYEAQ. Trimming removed 5 bases at V and 4 bases at J, with 12 bases between. The CDR3 region has the DNA TGTGCCAGCAGCCGCGGACTTTTTTACGAGCAGTACTTC. Its translation is CASSRGLFYEQYF.

This clonotype is classed as medium-sized (0.01 to 0.1%). This CDR3 reads CASSLSRNTGELFF. CDR3 nucleotide sequence: TGTGCCAGCAGCTTATCCAGGAACACCGGGGAGCTGTTTTTT. The gene calls are TRBV7-9 and TRBJ2-2, with no clear D. Trimming took 2 bases from V and 1 from J, leaving 5 bases between them. This CDR3 comprises 14 residues. From germline, CDR1 is SEHNR and CDR2 FQNEAQ (reference sequence).

This clonotype has a count of ten or more. The chain combines TRBV18 with TRBJ1-5; 7 nucleotides align to TRBD1. Trimming at V came to 10 bases and at J to 0 bases, leaving 6 bases not matched to a gene. The CDR3 covers 14 residues. Germline CDR1 is KGHSH and CDR2 is LQKENI. The CDR3 region is CATSQGDSNQPQHF. The DNA for the CDR3 is TGTGCCACCTCCCAGGGGGATAGCAATCAGCCCCAGCATTTT.

This clonotype rates as large. V gene TRBV4-3 combines with J gene TRBJ2-5, with TRBD2 matching over 9 bases. The J segment lost 5 bases and the V segment lost 0 bases, leaving 7 bases of the junction unmatched. From germline, CDR1 is LGHNA and CDR2 YSLEER. The CDR3 is 16 amino acids. The CDR3 sequence: CASSQERAGGLETQYF. CDR3 coding DNA: TGCGCCAGCAGCCAAGAGCGAGCGGGGGGCCTGGAGACCCAGTACTTC.

The rearrangement joins TRBV19 to TRBJ2-1; 15 bases fit TRBD2. V dropped 0 bases and J dropped 9; count of bases not matched to a gene: 9. Germline CDR1 LNHDA, CDR2 SQIVND (reference sequence). The CDR3 length is 18 residues. CDR3 residues: CASSIDSGLAGGLVEQFF. For the CDR3, the DNA is TGTGCCAGTAGTATAGATTCCGGACTAGCGGGGGGGCTGGTTGAGCAGTTCTTC.

This clonotype was observed many times. The chain uses TRBV7-2 and TRBJ1-5; a possible D gene is TRBD1 (5 bases). Germline V gives CDR1 SGHTA, CDR2 FQGNSA. CDR3 length equals 14 residues. Between the trimmed V and J ends, which lost 5 bases and 5 bases, there was a span of 13 bases. CDR3 loop: CASSPGGEYQPQHF. In DNA form, the CDR3 reads TGTGCCAGCAGCCCGGGGGGTGAGTATCAGCCCCAGCATTTT.

This clonotype was observed at least ten times. The chain couples TRBV10-3 to TRBJ1-6, with TRBD1 matching over 7 bases. Germline values: CDR1 ENHRY, CDR2 SYGVKD. This CDR3 has 14 residues. Germline trimming cut 3 bases from V and 8 bases from J; bases unmatched to any gene: 4. The CDR3 DNA is TGTGCCATCAGTGAAAGGACAGGTCATTCACCCCTCCACTTT. Protein: CAISERTGHSPLHF.

This clonotype was counted at least ten times. The gene calls are TRBV3-1 and TRBJ2-3, with D possibly TRBD2 on 5 matching bases. CDR3 length: 13 amino acids. Trimming took 1 base from V and 9 from J, leaving 11 bases between them. CDR1 and CDR2 from the germline V gene are LGHDT and YNNKEL (reference sequence). The CDR3 bases are TGTGCCAGCAGCCAAGTTCGGTCGGGAACGCAGTATTTT. Translation: CASSQVRSGTQYF.

This clonotype was counted a few times. Given a much more abundant clone one base away, this may be a read error. The chain joins TRBV7-6 to TRBJ2-7; 10 bases align to TRBD1. There are 15 residues in the CDR3. Germline CDR1 is SGHVS and CDR2 is FNYEAQ. Here the CDR3 DNA reads TGTGTCAGCAGCTCAGGGACAGGGGAGGGCTACGAGCAGTACTTC. Encoded protein: CVSSSGTGEGYEQYF.

This chain connects TRBV20-1 to TRBJ2-3, with 7 bases that match TRBD1. V gave up 5 bases and J gave up 1 base; unmatched junction bases: 6. Germline loops: CDR1 DFQATT, CDR2 SNEGSKA (reference sequence). The CDR3 length is 14 residues. The CDR3 nucleotides are TGCAGTGCTCCTGGACAGGACCGCACAGATACGCAGTATTTT. It translates to CSAPGQDRTDTQYF.

The V call is TRBV11-2, the J call TRBJ2-7; 7 positions agree with TRBD2. V gave up 3 bases and J gave up 3 bases; unmatched junction bases: 5. The CDR3 extends over 14 amino acids. Germline CDR1 is SGHAT and CDR2 is FQNNGV. CDR3 coding DNA: TGTGCCAGCAGCTTCCGGGAGGAAGGCTACGAGCAGTACTTC. This gives the protein CASSFREEGYEQYF.

The V and J genes are TRBV2 and TRBJ2-1, with a possible D match to TRBD2 (5 bases). In germline, CDR1 is SNHLY, CDR2 FYNNEI. The V and J ends lost 6 bases and 4 bases respectively, with 13 bases between them. CDR3 length: 14 amino acids. The CDR3 DNA sequence: TGTGCCAGCAGCCAAAACCGGGATTACAATGAGCAGTTCTTC. Its translation: CASSQNRDYNEQFF.

The chain couples TRBV12-3 or TRBV12-4 to TRBJ1-1; D is possibly TRBD1 (5 bases). Between the trimmed V and J ends, which lost 4 bases and 4 bases, there was a span of 13 bases. This CDR3 spans 14 amino acids. The CDR3 is CASSSTQGVTEAFF. The CDR3 coding sequence is TGTGCCAGCAGTTCCACGCAGGGAGTCACTGAAGCTTTCTTT.

This clonotype was counted at least ten times. The chain carries TRBV20-1 and TRBJ2-5; D not certain. V lost 0 bases, J lost 4 bases, and 6 bases lay in between. Germline loops: CDR1 DFQATT, CDR2 SNEGSKA (reference sequence). There are 12 residues in the CDR3. CDR3 sequence reads: CSARDRVETQYF. CDR3 bases: TGCAGTGCTAGAGATCGAGTAGAGACCCAGTACTTC.

The CDR3 here is CASSYGGENSPLHF. Here the CDR3 DNA reads TGTGCCAGCAGTTACGGGGGGGAAAATTCACCCCTCCACTTT. The chain carries TRBV6-5 and TRBJ1-6; TRBD1 might be the D (5 bases). The CDR3 is 14 residues long. CDR1 and CDR2 from the germline V gene are MNHEY and SVGAGI. V was trimmed by 2 bases and J by 7 bases, leaving 9 bases between them.

V is TRBV3-1 and J is TRBJ2-1; TRBD2 is a possible D gene (5 bases). With 1 base removed from V and 12 bases from J, the gap between germline ends came to 10 bases. Germline V gene data show CDR1 as LGHDT and CDR2 as YNNKEL (reference sequence). The CDR3 loop spans 12 amino acids. The CDR3 DNA follows: TGTGCCAGCAGCCAAGCCGGGGAAGGGCAGTTCTTC. Translating it yields CASSQAGEGQFF.

This clonotype was detected a few times. The chain employs TRBV7-2 and TRBJ2-7; 8 bases align to TRBD1. Germline loops: CDR1 SGHTA, CDR2 FQGNSA. The trim removed 1 base at V and 6 bases at J, leaving 5 bases unmatched. This CDR3 is 14 amino acids long. The CDR3 loop reads CASSLVDRGGEQYF. CDR3 sequence (DNA): TGTGCCAGCAGCTTAGTCGACAGGGGTGGCGAGCAGTACTTC.

The sample holds one count of this clonotype. V and J are TRBV6-6 and TRBJ1-1; the D gene is possibly TRBD1 (6 bases). The CDR3 runs 16 residues. Germline V CDR1 and CDR2: MNHNY, SVGAGI (reference sequence). V lost 4 bases and J lost 7, with 22 bases in between. The CDR3 is CASSSPRDTGFGEAFF. The DNA of the CDR3 is TGTGCCAGCAGTTCCCCCCGGGACACCGGGTTCGGTGAAGCTTTCTTT.

Notes on this clonotype: Possible read error: a much larger clone is one base away. This chain joins TRBV25-1 and TRBJ1-5; tentative D call: TRBD1 (5 bases). Germline CDR1 MGHDK, CDR2 SYGVNS. The CDR3 is 13 residues long. DNA of the CDR3: TGTGCCAGCAGTGTGGACATCTCTCAGCCCAAGCATTTT. This gives the protein CASSVDISQPKHF.

V usage is TRBV5-1 and J usage is TRBJ2-2, with D hard to call. This CDR3 has 14 residues. The V end was cut by 4 bases, the J end by 8 bases, with 15 bases between. Germline V lookup: CDR1 SGHRS, CDR2 YFSETQ. Here the CDR3 DNA reads TGCGCCAGCAGCCAAGGAACGACTTCGGGGGAGCTGTTTTTT. The encoded protein is CASSQGTTSGELFF.

This clonotype was counted ten times or more. The CDR3 spells CASSDSTGQGIGELFF. CDR3 coding DNA: TGTGCCAGCAGTGACTCGACGGGACAGGGGATCGGGGAGCTGTTTTTT. This chain uses TRBV6-4 with TRBJ2-2, with 10 bases fitting TRBD1. This CDR3 is 16 amino acids long. V shed 0 bases and J 7 bases; nucleotides not matched to a gene: 5. The V gene's germline CDR1 is MRHNA and CDR2 SNTAGT.